The 10 T cell receptor beta chains below all came from one sample that was sequenced in a study of T cells in Graves' hyperthyroidism and ophthalmopathy. TCR beta CDR3 regions were amplified from RNA transcripts. With the HTBI primer set, the TCR CDR3 went through a first round of RT-PCR. TCRdb independently ran MiXCR on the multiplex PCR reads; one entry per CDR3 protein. Seen here are around 360,000 distinct CDR3 sequences, approximately 14% observed once, and the top ten hold approximately 19%. Sequencing was performed on blood. The receptors here all came from a woman in her sixties with Graves' ophthalmopathy.

Comment on this clonotype: This may be a read error: a much more frequent sequence differs by one nucleotide. The genes are TRBV20-1 and TRBJ2-3, with D possibly matching TRBD2 (6 bases). Looked up from germline, CDR1 is DFQATT and CDR2 is SNEGSKA (reference sequence). CDR3 length equals 16 residues. The CDR3 region is CSARDLYQGGTDAQYF. The CDR3, as DNA: TGCAGTGCTAGAGATCTCTACCAGGGAGGCACAGATGCGCAGTATTTT.

The V call is TRBV7-3, the J call TRBJ2-1; D gene unclear. V was pared by 5 bases and J by 8 bases, with 16 bases between. This CDR3 has 14 amino acids. Germline CDR1 and CDR2: SGHTA and FQGTGA. This CDR3 reads CASSLRAGWDEQFF. The CDR3 DNA reads as TGTGCCAGCAGCCTCCGGGCAGGATGGGATGAGCAGTTCTTC.

The chain combines TRBV15 with TRBJ2-6, with a weak D call TRBD1 (7 bases). Between the trimmed V and J ends, which lost 3 bases and 2 bases, there was a span of 14 bases. Germline V gives CDR1 LNHNV, CDR2 YYDKDF (reference sequence). The CDR3 runs 17 residues. The CDR3 nucleotides read TGTGCCACCAGCAGGAAAGGAGGGGGCCCTGGGGCCAACGTCCTGACTTTC. Its protein product is CATSRKGGGPGANVLTF.

This rearrangement joins TRBV6-1 to TRBJ2-7; TRBD2 matches at 10 bases. J gave up 4 bases and V 1 base, and 10 bases lay outside the gene matches. The CDR3 is 17 residues long. The germline V gene has CDR1 MNHNS and CDR2 SASEGT. In DNA form, the CDR3 reads TGTGCCAGCAGTGAAGGTTGGTTAGCGGGAGGCTCTTACGAGCAGTACTTC. It codes for CASSEGWLAGGSYEQYF.

This clonotype was counted a few times. Here the CDR3 omits its conserved ending phenylalanine or tryptophan, so a read error is the likely source. V is TRBV27 and J is TRBJ1-1, with D maybe TRBD1 (6 bases). The CDR3 extends over 15 amino acids. Trimming removed 10 bases at V and 4 bases at J, with 22 bases between. Per germline, CDR1 MNHEY and CDR2 SMNVEV (reference sequence). The CDR3 protein is CATRLGAQSFTEAFI. The CDR3 bases are TGTGCCACCCGTCTGGGGGCCCAGTCCTTCACTGAAGCTTTCATT.

This clonotype appeared many times. This chain joins TRBV3-1 and TRBJ2-5; D is tentatively TRBD1 or TRBD2 (5 bases each). Germline CDR1 reads LGHDT; CDR2 reads YNNKEL (reference sequence). This CDR3 is 11 amino acids long. The V end was cut by 0 bases, the J end by 12 bases, with 8 bases between. CDR3 region: CASSQEGPEYF. CDR3 DNA sequence: TGTGCCAGCAGCCAAGAGGGACCGGAGTACTTC.

The chain is built from TRBV27 and TRBJ2-7, with D perhaps matching TRBD1 or TRBD2 (6 bases each). Germline-derived CDR1 and CDR2 are MNHEY and SMNVEV (reference sequence). V was pared by 2 bases and J by 4 bases, with 12 bases between. This CDR3 spans 14 amino acids. DNA of the CDR3: TGTGCCAGCAGTTTAATGGGGGCGGGGTACGAGCAGTACTTC. Its protein is CASSLMGAGYEQYF.

The chain recombines TRBV28 with TRBJ2-7; TRBD2 agrees at 8 bases. CDR1 MDHEN and CDR2 SYDVKM come from the germline V gene. J lost 5 bases, V lost 8 bases, and 17 bases had no gene match. This CDR3 spans 16 amino acids. In DNA form, the CDR3 reads TGTGCCAGCGTGCAGGCGGGAGGTCCCTTGGGGGACGAGCAGTACTTC. As protein: CASVQAGGPLGDEQYF.

This chain uses TRBV5-5 with TRBJ2-3, with D possibly TRBD1 on 6 matching bases. V dropped 1 base and J dropped 5 bases, with 17 bases sitting between them. Germline CDR1 SGHKS, CDR2 YYEKEE (reference sequence). The CDR3 spans 16 residues. CDR3 in amino acids: CASSLRDRSGVDTQYF. CDR3 nucleotides: TGTGCCAGCAGCTTGAGAGACAGGAGCGGAGTAGATACGCAGTATTTT.

Concerning this clonotype: A much larger clone differs from this one at a single base, so this may be a read error. The chain joins TRBV18 to TRBJ2-2; maybe TRBD1 (7 bases). The CDR3 spans 16 residues. The germline gives CDR1 KGHSH, CDR2 LQKENI. CDR3 DNA: TGTGCCAGCTCACCCGACAGGGCCGATTACACCGGGGGGCTGTTTTTT. Translation gives CASSPDRADYTGGLFF.